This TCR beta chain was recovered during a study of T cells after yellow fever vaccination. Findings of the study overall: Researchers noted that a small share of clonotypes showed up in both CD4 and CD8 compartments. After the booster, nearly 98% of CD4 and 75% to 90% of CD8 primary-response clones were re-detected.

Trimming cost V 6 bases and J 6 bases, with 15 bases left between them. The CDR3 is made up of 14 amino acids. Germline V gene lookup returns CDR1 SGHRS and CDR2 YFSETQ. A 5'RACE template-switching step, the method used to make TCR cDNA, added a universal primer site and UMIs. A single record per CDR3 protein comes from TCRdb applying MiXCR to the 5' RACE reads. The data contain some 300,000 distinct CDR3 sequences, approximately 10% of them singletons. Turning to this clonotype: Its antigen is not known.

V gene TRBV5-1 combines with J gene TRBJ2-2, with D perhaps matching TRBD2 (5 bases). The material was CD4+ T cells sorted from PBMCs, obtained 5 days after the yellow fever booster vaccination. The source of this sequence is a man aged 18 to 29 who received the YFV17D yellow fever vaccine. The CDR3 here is CASILLPEAGELFF. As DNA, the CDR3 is TGCGCCAGCATCTTACTCCCGGAGGCCGGGGAGCTGTTTTTT.